The T cell receptor (beta chain) under discussion was sequenced for a study of follicular helper T cells after annual influenza vaccination. V trimming: 6 bases; J trimming: 6 bases; junction bases outside the gene matches: 7. In germline, CDR1 is MNHEY, CDR2 SVGAGI. The CDR3 spans 13 residues. Using immunoSEQ multiplex PCR, the repertoire was profiled, and TCRdb retains in-frame clones only, with some absent. The sample holds 6,000 to 6,500 clones, approximately 85% seen once. Time point: 2015-2016 season, pre-vaccination. The TCR originated in an adult who received the influenza vaccine. The chain couples TRBV6-5 to TRBJ1-2; 7 positions match TRBD1. This sample comprised CXCR5- memory CD4+ T cells sorted from blood, obtained on the day of influenza vaccination. CDR3 region: CASRLTGVNGYTF. The CDR3 nucleotides read TGTGCCAGCAGACTCACAGGGGTGAATGGCTACACCTTC.